The sequence of this T cell receptor beta chain was determined in a study of shared clonotypes between healthy human individuals. Nashville, Tennessee was home to all donors, each a Caucasian adult. This clone was picked up a small number of times. Germline V gene sequence: CDR1 SNHLY, CDR2 FYNNEI. V was cut by 11 bases and J by 0 bases, with 14 bases left in between. This CDR3 contains 14 residues. Several immunoSEQ 96-well plates shared each subset's DNA, each plate a replicate. Repertoires were generated with immunoSEQ multiplex PCR, while TCRdb's copy carries only in-frame clones and drops some. Found here are 450,000 or so clones, approximately 80% of them singletons; the top ten hold around 11%.

The gene calls are TRBV2 and TRBJ1-3, with D possibly matching TRBD1 (6 bases). The TCR comes from a woman aged 40 to 49 in good health. Some clones in this sample may be carry-over from other donors' samples. What was sequenced was PBMCs. In DNA, the CDR3 is TGTGCCGGCGCCCGGACAGACTCTGGAAACACCATATATTTT. Protein: CAGARTDSGNTIYF.